Following are 30 T cell receptor beta chains from one sample sequenced in a study of blood T cell repertoires in COVID-19 (dated by TCRdb to about 2020). Receptor libraries were prepared by the immunoSEQ multiplex PCR assay. Here the immuneACCESS table is served through TCRdb, limited to in-frame sequences with V and J called. Missing clones are a known gap in these copies; in checked studies unresolved V genes cover under half, and the rest lacks a known reason. Within this sample are 250,000 to 400,000 clones, with around nine tenths of them counted one time only. The top ten clonotypes cover 1% of the sample. The sample consisted of peripheral blood. The receptors here all came from a man between 50 and 59 years old with active or convalescent COVID-19.

The V and J genes are TRBV6-5 and TRBJ2-7, with 10 bases lining up with TRBD2. The trim removed 3 bases at V and 6 bases at J, leaving 5 bases unmatched. Germline V gives CDR1 MNHEY, CDR2 SVGAGI. The CDR3 loop spans 14 amino acids. The CDR3 sequence is CASSYLAGDAEQYF. DNA of the CDR3: TGTGCCAGCAGTTATCTAGCGGGGGATGCCGAGCAGTACTTC.

The J gene is TRBJ1-2, the V gene TRBV7-8; tentatively, D is TRBD1 (6 bases). The germline V gene encodes CDR1 SGHVS and CDR2 FQNEAQ. This CDR3 spans 15 amino acids. The V and J ends lost 3 bases and 7 bases respectively, with 18 bases between them. CDR3 nucleotide sequence: TGTGCCAGCAGCTTCGACAGGTCTTCGATGTCTGGCTACACCTTC. As protein: CASSFDRSSMSGYTF.

The genes are TRBV30 and TRBJ1-1; D possibly corresponds to TRBD1 (6 bases). V shed 1 base and J shed 4 bases, with 25 bases lying between them. This CDR3 spans 18 amino acids. Per germline, CDR1 GTSNPN and CDR2 SVGIG (reference sequence). For the CDR3, the DNA is TGTGCCTGGAGTGGGCGAGCGGGGGGCTTGAGGGTGGGCACTGAAGCTTTCTTT. Protein: CAWSGRAGGLRVGTEAFF.

V is TRBV28 and J is TRBJ1-2; possible D gene TRBD1, 6 bases. The germline V gene encodes CDR1 MDHEN and CDR2 SYDVKM. V was clipped by 7 bases and J by 7 bases, with 16 bases between them. This CDR3 has 13 residues. The CDR3 protein is CASMVGGGLGYTF. CDR3 bases: TGTGCCAGCATGGTGGGCGGGGGCCTTGGCTACACCTTC.

The rearrangement links TRBV2 to TRBJ2-7; D may be TRBD1 (6 bases). Deletions cut 4 bases from V and 2 bases from J, with 12 bases between. This CDR3 has 14 amino acids. Germline CDR1 reads SNHLY; CDR2 reads FYNNEI. The CDR3 protein is CASSGPQGPYEQYF. In nucleotides, the CDR3 is TGTGCCAGCAGTGGCCCACAGGGCCCCTACGAGCAGTACTTC.

The chain uses TRBV6-5 and TRBJ1-1; tentatively, D is TRBD1 (5 bases). The CDR3 contains 14 residues. Germline-derived CDR1 and CDR2 are MNHEY and SVGAGI. V was clipped by 3 bases and J by 1 base, with 9 bases between them. CDR3 in amino acids: CASSYQGGNTEAFF. As DNA, the CDR3 is TGTGCCAGCAGTTATCAGGGAGGGAACACTGAAGCTTTCTTT.

The gene calls are TRBV2 and TRBJ2-1, with 15 positions matching TRBD2. The V gene's germline CDR1 is SNHLY and CDR2 FYNNEI. V trimming: 8 bases; J trimming: 7 bases; junction bases outside the gene matches: 6. This CDR3 comprises 15 residues. The CDR3 region has the DNA TGTGCCAGCCTTTCCGGACTAGCGGGAGGGAATGAGCAGTTCTTC. Translating it yields CASLSGLAGGNEQFF.

V usage is TRBV2 and J usage is TRBJ2-3; a possible D gene is TRBD2 (6 bases). V was cut by 10 bases and J by 2 bases, with 16 bases left in between. The CDR3 consists of 14 residues. Looked up from germline, CDR1 is SNHLY and CDR2 is FYNNEI. Written as DNA, the CDR3 is TGTGCCATTTCTAGCGTTCATTTCACAGATACGCAGTATTTT. The encoded protein is CAISSVHFTDTQYF.

The rearrangement joins TRBV7-9 to TRBJ1-1, with D tentatively TRBD1 (6 bases). CDR3 length: 14 residues. CDR1 is SEHNR, CDR2 FQNEAQ, per germline (reference sequence). V was pared by 8 bases and J by 3 bases, with 16 bases between. CDR3 sequence (DNA): TGTGCCAGCTTCCCCAGCGAGGGGGACACTGAAGCTTTCTTT. Its translation: CASFPSEGDTEAFF.

V is TRBV7-2 and J is TRBJ2-2; 7 bases line up with TRBD1. Germline V gene sequence: CDR1 SGHTA, CDR2 FQGNSA. Unmatched junction bases numbered 11, after V lost 5 bases and J lost 5 bases. The CDR3 totals 16 residues. The CDR3 loop is CASSPVRGRWTGELFF. In DNA, the CDR3 is TGTGCCAGCAGCCCCGTAAGGGGGCGGTGGACCGGGGAGCTGTTTTTT. The whole variable domain, remainder taken from reference TRBV7-2 and TRBJ2-2, is GAGVSQSPSNKVTEKGKDVELRCDPISGHTALYWYRQSLGQGLEFLIYFQGNSAPDKSGLPSDRFSAERTGGSVSTLTIQRTQQEDSAVYLCASSPVRGRWTGELFFGEGSRLTVL.

This clone has only a few counts. The genes are TRBV6-5 and TRBJ2-2; no firm D call. The CDR3 length is 15 residues. Germline V gene lookup returns CDR1 MNHEY and CDR2 SVGAGI. The ends were cut back, 7 bases at V and 0 bases at J, with 12 bases in the middle. Here the CDR3 DNA reads TGTGCCAGCAAGACATCAACCGCGAACACCGGGGAGCTGTTTTTT. Its translation is CASKTSTANTGELFF.

The J gene is TRBJ2-7, the V gene TRBV28, with a weak D call TRBD2 (6 bases). Per the germline V gene, CDR1 is MDHEN and CDR2 is SYDVKM. The length of the CDR3 is 20 residues. With 4 bases removed from V and 4 bases from J, the gap between germline ends came to 32 bases. This CDR3 is CASSSLGLFTREARPYEQYF. Here the CDR3 DNA reads TGTGCCAGCAGTTCCTTAGGACTATTTACCAGGGAAGCTAGGCCATACGAGCAGTACTTC.

This chain links TRBV7-7 with TRBJ2-1, with 7 positions matching TRBD2. The CDR3 runs to 15 residues. The germline gives CDR1 SSHAT, CDR2 FNYEAQ (reference sequence). J lost 6 bases, V lost 2 bases, and 7 bases had no gene match. The CDR3 loop is CASSLRAGPPNEQFF. DNA for the CDR3: TGTGCCAGCAGCTTAAGAGCGGGACCTCCCAATGAGCAGTTCTTC. The variable domain in full, with the rest retrieved from reference TRBV7-7 and TRBJ2-1, is GAGVSQSPRYKVTKRGQDVTLRCDPISSHATLYWYQQALGQGPEFLTYFNYEAQPDKSGLPSDRFSAERPEGSISTLTIQRTEQRDSAMYRCASSLRAGPPNEQFFGPGTRLTVL.

Points on this clone: This sample includes further DNA sequences coding for the same CDR3. J is TRBJ2-2 and V is TRBV5-1; the D gene is possibly TRBD2 (5 bases). Trimming took off 4 bases at V and 2 bases at J, with 6 bases between the two ends. CDR3 length: 13 residues. Per the germline V gene, CDR1 is SGHRS and CDR2 is YFSETQ. Here the CDR3 DNA reads TGCGCCAGCAGCCCGGGAAACACCGGGGAGCTGTTTTTT. It is translated as CASSPGNTGELFF.

The chain joins TRBV2 to TRBJ2-2; 7 bases fit TRBD1. The ends lost 7 bases at V and 1 base at J; junction bases unmatched: 3. The CDR3 loop spans 14 amino acids. Germline V gene lookup returns CDR1 SNHLY and CDR2 FYNNEI. The CDR3 sequence: CASTRTGNTGELFF. Here the CDR3 DNA reads TGTGCCAGCACGAGGACAGGGAACACCGGGGAGCTGTTTTTT.

The chain recombines TRBV28 with TRBJ1-2; 7 bases agree with TRBD1. Germline CDR1 MDHEN, CDR2 SYDVKM. The CDR3 length is 14 residues. The V and J ends lost 1 base and 5 bases, in that order; junction bases with no gene match: 4. CDR3 sequence reads: CASSLLGRGYGYTF. DNA of the CDR3: TGTGCCAGCAGTTTATTGGGCAGGGGGTATGGCTACACCTTC.

This chain uses TRBV2 with TRBJ2-7; 11 bases map to TRBD2. The V and J ends lost 3 bases and 0 bases, in that order; junction bases with no gene match: 4. Germline CDR1 reads SNHLY; CDR2 reads FYNNEI. CDR3 length: 16 amino acids. Written as DNA, the CDR3 is TGTGCCAGCAGTGAGCTTAGCGGGAGGGTCTCCTACGAGCAGTACTTC. It translates to CASSELSGRVSYEQYF.

This clone has a count of ten or more. V gene TRBV6-4 combines with J gene TRBJ2-3, with D maybe TRBD2 (5 bases). Trimming left V 0 bases short and J 0 bases short, with 10 bases between. This CDR3 spans 16 amino acids. Germline V lookup: CDR1 MRHNA, CDR2 SNTAGT. CDR3 sequence: CASSDSAGSSTDTQYF. In nucleotides, the CDR3 is TGTGCCAGCAGTGACTCGGCGGGTTCTAGCACAGATACGCAGTATTTT.

V and J are TRBV25-1 and TRBJ2-2, with D maybe TRBD1 (6 bases). Germline lookup yields CDR1 MGHDK and CDR2 SYGVNS. Trimming shortened V by 6 bases and J by 6 bases, and 11 bases separated the two germline ends. The CDR3 spans 13 residues. For the CDR3, the DNA is TGTGCCAGCAGACCGGACAGACCCGGGGAGCTGTTTTTT. It specifies CASRPDRPGELFF.

This chain uses TRBV3-1 (or the pseudogene TRBV3-2) with TRBJ1-1, with 7 bases lining up with TRBD1. Germline V gene lookup returns CDR1 LGHDT and CDR2 YNNKEL (reference sequence). With 1 base clipped from V and 3 bases from J, the junction kept 5 bases outside the gene matches. The CDR3 extends over 15 amino acids. In nucleotides, the CDR3 is TGTGCCAGCAGCCAAGGAGGGGGCGGGTACACTGAAGCTTTCTTT. It is translated as CASSQGGGGYTEAFF.

This chain's CDR3 is CASSSRLAFNEQFF. The CDR3 bases are TGTGCCAGCAGCTCGCGACTAGCGTTTAATGAGCAGTTCTTC. The rearrangement joins TRBV7-2 to TRBJ2-1; 8 nucleotides align to TRBD2. Germline V gene lookup returns CDR1 SGHTA and CDR2 FQGNSA. This CDR3 has 14 residues. With 4 bases clipped from V and 7 bases from J, the junction kept 6 bases outside the gene matches.

This clone turned up a few times. The chain joins TRBV5-4 to TRBJ2-7; TRBD1 matches at 9 bases. The CDR3 covers 15 residues. Trimming cost V 4 bases and J 2 bases; bases outside gene matches: 7. Per germline, CDR1 SGHNT and CDR2 YYREEE (reference sequence). This CDR3 reads CASSGGQGLTYEQYF. For the CDR3, the DNA is TGTGCCAGCAGCGGGGGACAGGGCCTTACCTACGAGCAGTACTTC.

This chain connects TRBV18 to TRBJ1-3; 7 nucleotides align to TRBD1. This CDR3 contains 16 residues. J gave up 1 base and V 6 bases, and 9 bases lay outside the gene matches. CDR1 KGHSH and CDR2 LQKENI come from the germline V gene. The CDR3 region is CASSPGQPGSGNTIYF. The CDR3 DNA is TGTGCCAGCTCGCCGGGACAGCCGGGGTCTGGAAACACCATATATTTT.

This clone was observed a single time. The V gene is TRBV24-1, the J gene TRBJ2-1; D may be TRBD1 (5 bases). The germline V gene has CDR1 KGHDR and CDR2 SFDVKD. V lost 4 bases, J lost 0 bases, and 12 bases lay in between. The CDR3 extends over 16 amino acids. The CDR3, as DNA: TGTGCCACCAGTGACTCGACAGACGACTCCTACAATGAGCAGTTCTTC. Encoded protein: CATSDSTDDSYNEQFF.

In its sample, this clone was seen once. The chain links TRBV19 to TRBJ1-2; D perhaps matches TRBD1 (6 bases). Between the trimmed V and J ends, which lost 1 base and 4 bases, there was a span of 19 bases. The CDR3 has 17 residues. Looked up from germline, CDR1 is LNHDA and CDR2 is SQIVND (reference sequence). The CDR3 region is CASSIVGYGPGAYGYTF. The CDR3 DNA is TGTGCCAGTAGTATAGTCGGATATGGTCCAGGGGCCTATGGCTACACCTTC.

This clone came up once. This chain connects TRBV6-5 to TRBJ2-2, with TRBD1 matching 9 bases. The CDR3 covers 15 residues. Trimming removed 6 bases from V and 4 bases from J; junction bases left unmatched: 6. Germline CDR1 is MNHEY and CDR2 is SVGAGI. The CDR3 sequence: CASRSGQGSTGELFF. The CDR3 DNA reads as TGTGCCAGCAGGTCGGGACAGGGAAGCACCGGGGAGCTGTTTTTT.

This sequence joins TRBV7-6 and TRBJ2-2; weak D call: TRBD2 (5 bases). The V and J ends lost 0 bases and 0 bases respectively, with 8 bases between them. Germline loops: CDR1 SGHVS, CDR2 FNYEAQ. This CDR3 region has 16 residues. The CDR3 reads CASSLAAVANTGELFF. CDR3 coding DNA: TGTGCCAGCAGCTTAGCAGCGGTTGCGAACACCGGGGAGCTGTTTTTT.

The chain has TRBV19 and TRBJ1-2; 12 positions match TRBD1. This CDR3 contains 17 residues. The V segment lost 5 bases and the J segment 4 bases; nucleotides outside the gene matches: 11. The germline V gene encodes CDR1 LNHDA and CDR2 SQIVND (reference sequence). The CDR3 sequence is CASSPDRDRGLGYGYTF. Here the CDR3 DNA reads TGTGCCAGTAGTCCCGACCGGGACAGGGGGCTGGGCTATGGCTACACCTTC.

The chain employs TRBV5-6 and TRBJ1-2, with D uncertain. Trimming took off 1 base at V and 4 bases at J, with 11 bases between the two ends. CDR1 SGHDT and CDR2 YYEEEE come from the germline V gene. The CDR3 sequence is 14 residues long. For the CDR3, the DNA is TGTGCCAGCAGCTTGATACGGGATAGCTATGGCTACACCTTC. Translating gives CASSLIRDSYGYTF.

This rearrangement joins TRBV7-9 to TRBJ2-3, with TRBD1 identical over 10 bases. The CDR3 is made up of 17 amino acids. V shed 4 bases, J shed 6 bases, and the junction held 13 bases outside the gene matches. Germline assignment: CDR1 SEHNR and CDR2 FQNEAQ (reference sequence). The CDR3 reads CASSSGTGATSRDTQYF. The DNA for the CDR3 is TGTGCCAGCAGCTCCGGGACAGGGGCTACTAGCCGGGATACGCAGTATTTT.